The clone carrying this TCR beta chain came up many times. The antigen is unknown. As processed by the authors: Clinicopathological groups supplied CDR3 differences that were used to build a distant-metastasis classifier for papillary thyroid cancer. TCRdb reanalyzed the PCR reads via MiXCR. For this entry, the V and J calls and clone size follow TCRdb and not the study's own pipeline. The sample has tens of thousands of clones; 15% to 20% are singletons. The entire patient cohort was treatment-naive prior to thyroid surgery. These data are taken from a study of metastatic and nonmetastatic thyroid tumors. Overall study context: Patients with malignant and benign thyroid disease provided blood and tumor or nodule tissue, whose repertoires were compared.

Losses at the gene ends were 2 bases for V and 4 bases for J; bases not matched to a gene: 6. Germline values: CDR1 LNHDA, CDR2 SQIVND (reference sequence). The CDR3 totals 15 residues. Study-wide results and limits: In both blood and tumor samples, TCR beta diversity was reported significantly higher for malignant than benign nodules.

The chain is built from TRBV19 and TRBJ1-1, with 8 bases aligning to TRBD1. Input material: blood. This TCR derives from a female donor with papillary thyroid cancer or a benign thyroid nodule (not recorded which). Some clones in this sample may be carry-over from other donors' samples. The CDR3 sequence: CASSIKETGVTEAFF. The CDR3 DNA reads TGTGCCAGTAGTATAAAAGAGACAGGGGTCACTGAAGCTTTCTTT.